This T cell receptor beta chain was profiled in a study of blood T cell repertoires in COVID-19. Repertoires were generated with immunoSEQ multiplex PCR, while TCRdb's copy carries only in-frame clones and drops some. In the table there are a few hundred thousand clones, 89% of which are singletons. Deletions cut 1 base from V and 6 bases from J, with 23 bases between. The CDR3 spans 18 residues. Germline lookup yields CDR1 SGHNT and CDR2 YENEEA. V and J are TRBV11-3 and TRBJ2-3, with a tentative D call TRBD2 (6 bases). The sample comprised peripheral blood. This receptor was taken from a middle-aged woman who had recovered from COVID-19. The CDR3 DNA sequence: TGTGCCAGCAGCTTAGGTAAACAGCCGGGACTCGCGCATGATACGCAGTATTTT. Its translation is CASSLGKQPGLAHDTQYF.